Below are 30 T cell receptor beta chains sequenced from a single sample in a study of cytomegalovirus exposure and HLA in healthy donors listed by TCRdb under 2017. The library was obtained by the immunoSEQ multiplex PCR assay. For the multiplex PCR, a mixture combining 60 forward primers for TCR Vbeta segments and 13 reverse primers for TCR Jbeta segments was used. TCRdb re-hosts the immuneACCESS table, in-frame sequences only. Its copies lack some clones; in the studies checked, an unresolved V gene accounts for under half of them, and the cause for the rest is not known. The sample table lists 190,000 or so clones, approximately 78% of them with a count of one. 6.5% of the sample is held by the ten biggest clonotypes. Sequencing was done on a sample of PBMCs. These receptors were obtained from a woman between 50 and 59 years old in good health and CMV-seropositive.

V and J are TRBV27 and TRBJ2-7; 7 bases are a match to TRBD1. The V and J ends lost 6 bases and 3 bases, in that order; junction bases with no gene match: 14. The CDR3 spans 16 residues. The V gene's germline CDR1 is MNHEY and CDR2 SMNVEV (reference sequence). CDR3 protein: CASRGSSGQDYYEQYF. In DNA form, the CDR3 reads TGTGCCAGCAGGGGTTCTTCAGGACAGGATTACTACGAGCAGTACTTC.

The CDR3 region is CASSSGLATDTQYF. Written as DNA, the CDR3 is TGTGCCAGCAGTTCGGGACTAGCGACAGATACGCAGTATTTT. This sequence joins TRBV6-5 and TRBJ2-3; TRBD2 aligns across 10 bases. J was trimmed by 3 bases and V by 4 bases; bases with no gene match: 1. This CDR3 has 14 amino acids. The germline CDR1 and CDR2 sequences are MNHEY and SVGAGI.

V and J are TRBV28 and TRBJ1-2, with a weak D call TRBD1 (5 bases). The ends were cut back, 6 bases at V and 5 bases at J, with 16 bases in the middle. CDR1 and CDR2 from the germline V gene are MDHEN and SYDVKM. CDR3 length equals 14 residues. The CDR3 bases are TGTGCCAGCAGCCCCTCCGGGACTCAGTATGGCTACACCTTC. Translated, it gives CASSPSGTQYGYTF.

This chain joins TRBV27 and TRBJ2-5; the match to TRBD1 covers 7 bases. Germline V gene lookup returns CDR1 MNHEY and CDR2 SMNVEV (reference sequence). This CDR3 has 13 residues. With V trimmed by 2 bases and J by 5 bases, 2 bases remained unmatched. As DNA, the CDR3 is TGTGCCAGCAGTTTACAGGGGGTGGAGACCCAGTACTTC. Translation gives CASSLQGVETQYF.

This sequence joins TRBV4-1 and TRBJ2-2, with 10 nucleotides matching TRBD2. V was clipped by 1 base and J by 5 bases; unmatched bases: 4. This CDR3 contains 16 residues. Germline V gene sequence: CDR1 MGHRA, CDR2 YSYEKL. In DNA, the CDR3 is TGCGCCAGCAGCCAAGTACTAGCGGGATCGACCGGGGAGCTGTTTTTT. It specifies CASSQVLAGSTGELFF.

The V call is TRBV7-2, the J call TRBJ2-1; 13 nucleotides agree with TRBD2. The CDR3 contains 15 residues. V trimming: 5 bases; J trimming: 7 bases; junction bases outside the gene matches: 5. Germline V gene sequence: CDR1 SGHTA, CDR2 FQGNSA. The CDR3 DNA reads as TGTGCCAGCAGCGGACTAGCGGGAGCTACGAATGAGCAGTTCTTC. This sequence encodes CASSGLAGATNEQFF.

This sequence joins TRBV4-3 and TRBJ2-1, with 10 bases fitting TRBD2. The CDR3 has 16 residues. With V trimmed by 0 bases and J by 7 bases, 6 bases remained unmatched. Per the germline V gene, CDR1 is LGHNA and CDR2 is YSLEER. This CDR3 is CASSQDSGGAGNEQFF. The DNA of the CDR3 is TGCGCCAGCAGCCAAGACAGCGGGGGGGCTGGAAATGAGCAGTTCTTC.

This sequence joins TRBV6-5 and TRBJ2-5; TRBD2 is a possible D gene (6 bases). The CDR3 sequence is 13 residues long. The V end lost 6 bases, the J end lost 4 bases, and 12 bases lay between the germline ends. CDR1 is MNHEY and CDR2 is SVGAGI in the germline V gene. CDR3 region: CASRLSGGETQYF. The CDR3 DNA reads as TGTGCCAGCAGGTTGTCCGGGGGAGAGACCCAGTACTTC.

The J gene is TRBJ1-1, the V gene TRBV29-1; 9 bases line up with TRBD1. In germline, CDR1 is SQVTM, CDR2 ANQGSEA. J lost 6 bases, V lost 6 bases, and 5 bases had no gene match. CDR3 length: 12 residues. The CDR3 DNA reads as TGCAGCGTGGACAGGGGTAGTTCTGAAGCTTTCTTT. This translates into CSVDRGSSEAFF.

This chain uses TRBV6-5 with TRBJ2-5; 9 bases fit TRBD1. The closer fit of TRBJ2-7 to the DNA end suggests the J call may be wrong. This CDR3 has 14 amino acids. Germline CDR1 is MNHEY and CDR2 is SVGAGI. Written as DNA, the CDR3 is TGTGCCAGCAGCTCGGGACAGGGTGGCGGCGAGCAGTACTTC. This translates into CASSSGQGGGEQYF.

This rearrangement joins TRBV28 to TRBJ2-7, with 10 bases matching TRBD1. Unmatched junction bases numbered 4, after V lost 5 bases and J lost 0 bases. The V gene's germline CDR1 is MDHEN and CDR2 SYDVKM. The CDR3 has 15 amino acids. Here the CDR3 DNA reads TGTGCCAGCAGTCGACAGGGGGCGGGCTCCTACGAGCAGTACTTC. Translation: CASSRQGAGSYEQYF.

The chain carries TRBV7-9 and TRBJ2-3; 9 bases are a match to TRBD2. This CDR3 has 15 amino acids. Germline CDR1 and CDR2: SEHNR and FQNEAQ (reference sequence). With 5 bases clipped from V and 1 base from J, the junction kept 4 bases outside the gene matches. CDR3 nucleotides: TGTGCCAGCAGCCGTAGCGGGAGTGGCACAGATACGCAGTATTTT. It encodes CASSRSGSGTDTQYF.

The genes are TRBV5-8 and TRBJ2-5; 12 bases map to TRBD1. J lost 5 bases, V lost 2 bases, and 7 bases had no gene match. Germline V lookup: CDR1 SGHTS, CDR2 YDEGEE. This CDR3 has 16 residues. The CDR3 region has the DNA TGTGCCAGCAGCTTCACCGGGACAGGGGGCTGGGAGACCCAGTACTTC. It yields the protein CASSFTGTGGWETQYF.

This sequence joins TRBV28 and TRBJ2-7; 7 nucleotides line up with TRBD1. CDR3 length: 16 amino acids. V trimming: 5 bases; J trimming: 3 bases; junction bases outside the gene matches: 13. Germline V gene data show CDR1 as MDHEN and CDR2 as SYDVKM. CDR3 sequence: CASSQTGVGPLYEQYF. CDR3 DNA: TGTGCCAGCAGTCAAACAGGGGTGGGCCCCCTCTACGAGCAGTACTTC.

This clone was picked up a small number of times. The V and J genes are TRBV2 and TRBJ2-3, with D unclear. Trimming cost V 0 bases and J 0 bases, with 10 bases left between them. The germline CDR1 and CDR2 sequences are SNHLY and FYNNEI. The CDR3 has 16 amino acids. As DNA, the CDR3 is TGTGCCAGCAGTGAAGCCAACCACTTTAGCACAGATACGCAGTATTTT. Translation: CASSEANHFSTDTQYF.

The chain recombines TRBV19 with TRBJ2-7; tentatively, D is TRBD1 (6 bases). The CDR3 runs 15 residues. From germline, CDR1 is LNHDA and CDR2 SQIVND (reference sequence). Deletions cut 5 bases from V and 4 bases from J, with 18 bases between. CDR3 DNA sequence: TGTGCCAGTAGTTACTCCGGGACAAACTTATACGAGCAGTACTTC. It codes for CASSYSGTNLYEQYF.

J is TRBJ2-3 and V is TRBV18; D is possibly TRBD2 (5 bases). Trimming shortened V by 0 bases and J by 4 bases, and 8 bases separated the two germline ends. CDR1 KGHSH and CDR2 LQKENI come from the germline V gene. The CDR3 covers 14 residues. The CDR3 here is CASSPPSGADTQYF. The CDR3 nucleotides read TGTGCCAGCTCACCACCTTCCGGGGCAGATACGCAGTATTTT.

This clone was observed a handful of times. The gene calls are TRBV2 and TRBJ2-3, with D maybe TRBD1 (6 bases). This CDR3 comprises 14 residues. Trimming cost V 5 bases and J 6 bases, with 15 bases left between them. Per the germline V gene, CDR1 is SNHLY and CDR2 is FYNNEI. The CDR3 bases are TGTGCCAGCAGTCCTCGGTTGGGGGCCGATACGCAGTATTTT. Translating gives CASSPRLGADTQYF.

The chain uses TRBV5-5 and TRBJ2-7; TRBD2 matches 9 bases. The V segment lost 0 bases and the J segment 1 base; nucleotides outside the gene matches: 8. This CDR3 has 17 residues. Germline V gene lookup returns CDR1 SGHKS and CDR2 YYEKEE (reference sequence). In DNA form, the CDR3 reads TGTGCCAGCAGCTTGGAAGATGTAGCGGGAGCGTCCTACGAGCAGTACTTC. This gives the protein CASSLEDVAGASYEQYF. The whole variable domain, filled in from reference TRBV5-5 and TRBJ2-7, reads DAGVTQSPTHLIKTRGQQVTLRCSPISGHKSVSWYQQVLGQGPQFIFQYYEKEERGRGNFPDRFSARQFPNYSSELNVNALLLGDSALYLCASSLEDVAGASYEQYFGPGTRLTVT.

This rearrangement joins TRBV5-1 to TRBJ2-3; the D gene is possibly TRBD1 (8 bases). CDR3 size: 15 residues. V lost 4 bases and J lost 4, with 16 bases in between. Germline values: CDR1 SGHRS, CDR2 YFSETQ. CDR3 region: CASSLVQGGADTQYF. The CDR3 DNA follows: TGCGCCAGCAGCCTAGTACAGGGGGGGGCAGATACGCAGTATTTT.

This chain uses TRBV9 with TRBJ2-1, with 10 bases matching TRBD1. The germline V gene encodes CDR1 SGDLS and CDR2 YYNGEE. V was clipped by 0 bases and J by 8 bases; unmatched bases: 5. This CDR3 contains 15 residues. The CDR3 DNA sequence: TGTGCCAGCAGCGTAGGGGACAGGGGCGTCTATGAGCAGTTCTTC. Translated, it gives CASSVGDRGVYEQFF.

The genes are TRBV29-1 and TRBJ2-5, with TRBD1 identical over 7 bases. Per germline, CDR1 SQVTM and CDR2 ANQGSEA. CDR3 length equals 13 residues. V was pared by 6 bases and J by 5 bases, with 9 bases of the junction left unmatched. The chain's CDR3 is CSVPTGWVETQYF. The CDR3 DNA reads TGCAGCGTCCCGACAGGGTGGGTTGAGACCCAGTACTTC.

The chain couples TRBV19 to TRBJ2-5; TRBD2 aligns across 15 bases. The CDR3 has 16 residues. CDR1 is LNHDA, CDR2 SQIVND, per germline (reference sequence). V lost 5 bases to trimming and J lost 5 bases; unmatched junction nucleotides: 6. The CDR3 DNA sequence: TGTGCCAGTAGTTGGGGACTAGCGGGAGGTGTGGAGACCCAGTACTTC. This encodes CASSWGLAGGVETQYF.

The V gene is TRBV6-1, the J gene TRBJ2-2; tentatively, D is TRBD1 (5 bases). The CDR3 loop spans 13 amino acids. Germline loops: CDR1 MNHNS, CDR2 SASEGT. Trimming stripped 4 bases from V and 6 bases from J, with 9 bases between. Here the CDR3 DNA reads TGTGCCAGCAGTGTCCAGGGATCCGGGGAGCTGTTTTTT. It codes for CASSVQGSGELFF.

The chain is built from TRBV18 and TRBJ2-7; possibly TRBD2 for D (6 bases). The V gene lost 3 bases and the J gene lost 1 base, with 10 bases spanning the gap. CDR1 KGHSH and CDR2 LQKENI come from the germline V gene. The CDR3 runs to 14 residues. The CDR3 region is CASSPGLESYEQYF. CDR3 in DNA: TGTGCCAGCTCACCGGGACTGGAATCCTACGAGCAGTACTTC.

The chain is built from TRBV7-2 and TRBJ1-2, with TRBD1 as a possible D gene (6 bases). Germline assignment: CDR1 SGHTA and CDR2 FQGNSA. V was cut by 3 bases and J by 1 base, with 12 bases left in between. The CDR3 is made up of 15 amino acids. For the CDR3, the DNA is TGTGCCAGCAGCTTGGCAACAGGGAGTAACTATGGCTACACCTTC. Encoded protein: CASSLATGSNYGYTF.

The chain links TRBV6-5 to TRBJ2-5; no clear D. This CDR3 comprises 13 residues. Germline CDR1 MNHEY, CDR2 SVGAGI. V lost 8 bases and J 1 base, leaving 11 bases between the germline ends. The chain's CDR3 is CASGSHTQETQYF. The CDR3 nucleotides are TGTGCCAGCGGCTCCCACACCCAAGAGACCCAGTACTTC.

The CDR3 DNA sequence: TGTGCCAGCAGCACCGGGGAATATAGCAATCAGCCCCAGCATTTT. Protein product: CASSTGEYSNQPQHF. This chain links TRBV27 with TRBJ1-5, with unresolved D. The length of the CDR3 is 15 residues. In germline, CDR1 is MNHEY, CDR2 SMNVEV (reference sequence). Trimming cost V 6 bases and J 0 bases, with 12 bases left between them.

CDR3 bases: TGTGCCAGCAGCGGGCCCCAGCGGGGGGGCAGGGGCGGGGAGCTGTTTTTT. It specifies CASSGPQRGGRGGELFF. The rearrangement joins TRBV9 to TRBJ2-2; 10 bases line up with TRBD2. There are 17 residues in the CDR3. The V gene's germline CDR1 is SGDLS and CDR2 YYNGEE. V gave up 3 bases and J gave up 7 bases; unmatched junction bases: 12.

The rearrangement uses TRBV7-5 and TRBJ2-3; the table's D call TRBD2 went unverified against the DNA. TRBV7-5 is noted as a pseudogene. This CDR3 is built from 16 residues. CDR3 in DNA: TGTGTCAGAAGCTTAGCACGTCGGGAGGAATCAGATACGCAGTATTTT. This translates into CVRSLARREESDTQYF.